A single sample is the source of the 13 T cell receptor beta chains below, sequenced in a study of OX40 agonist ivuxolimab in advanced cancers. Here immunoSEQ multiplex PCR was the method, and the copy in TCRdb shows in-frame clones only, minus some. The repertoire holds around 99,000 clones, more than 85% seen once, with 1.2% in the top ten. This sample comprised CD4+ or CD8+ T cells sorted from blood, obtained in a trial of the OX40 agonist ivuxolimab. Receptors originate from an adult with an advanced solid tumor such as melanoma, head and neck, liver or kidney cancer.

This chain uses TRBV28 with TRBJ2-7, with D perhaps TRBD1 (5 bases). Germline CDR1 MDHEN, CDR2 SYDVKM. The CDR3 extends over 15 amino acids. Trimming took 2 bases from V and 3 from J, leaving 14 bases between them. CDR3 in amino acids: CASSLRAQGHYEQYF. Written as DNA, the CDR3 is TGTGCCAGCAGTTTACGGGCGCAGGGTCACTACGAGCAGTACTTC.

This chain joins TRBV7-3 and TRBJ2-3, with TRBD2 identical over 10 bases. The CDR3 sequence is 16 residues long. CDR1 and CDR2 (germline): SGHTA, FQGTGA. The ends lost 1 base at V and 6 bases at J; junction bases unmatched: 7. The CDR3 is CASSLKSGRALDTQYF. The CDR3 DNA reads TGTGCCAGCAGCTTAAAAAGCGGGAGGGCCCTGGATACGCAGTATTTT. The variable domain in full, completed from reference TRBV7-3 and TRBJ2-3, reads GAGVSQTPSNKVTEKGKYVELRCDPISGHTALYWYRQSLGQGPEFLIYFQGTGAADDSGLPNDRFFAVRPEGSVSTLKIQRTERGDSAVYLCASSLKSGRALDTQYFGPGTRLTVL.

For the CDR3, the DNA is TGTGCCAGCAGCTTAGCCAGCGGGAGGGCCTGGTCCCAGTACTTC. Translation gives CASSLASGRAWSQYF. This chain links TRBV7-2 with TRBJ2-5; TRBD2 aligns across 10 bases. The CDR3 spans 15 residues. V lost 0 bases, J lost 9 bases, and 7 bases stayed unmatched. CDR1 is SGHTA and CDR2 is FQGNSA in the germline V gene.

This clone appeared once. V usage is TRBV6-1 and J usage is TRBJ1-1; the D is unclear. Germline values: CDR1 MNHNS, CDR2 SASEGT. This CDR3 has 14 amino acids. The V and J ends lost 2 bases and 6 bases respectively, with 13 bases between them. The CDR3 protein is CASSERSKTAEAFF. The DNA of the CDR3 is TGTGCCAGCAGTGAAAGATCTAAAACAGCTGAAGCTTTCTTT.

This clone appeared once. This chain links TRBV5-1 with TRBJ1-3; no firm D call. Looked up from germline, CDR1 is SGHRS and CDR2 is YFSETQ. V was shortened by 0 bases and J by 2 bases, with 9 bases between the two germline ends. The CDR3 spans 15 residues. CDR3: CASSLVAGAGNTIYF. CDR3 nucleotide sequence: TGCGCCAGCAGCTTGGTAGCGGGTGCTGGAAACACCATATATTTT.

This clone has only one observation. CDR3 coding DNA: TGCGCCAGCAGCTTGCCCAGGGGAGGCGAGCAGTACTTC. Amino acid sequence: CASSLPRGGEQYF. V usage is TRBV5-1 and J usage is TRBJ2-7, with D perhaps TRBD1 or TRBD2 (6 bases each). Between the trimmed V and J ends, which lost 1 base and 6 bases, there was a span of 11 bases. CDR3 length: 13 amino acids. Germline CDR1 and CDR2: SGHRS and YFSETQ.

This chain uses TRBV18 with TRBJ2-2; D remains ambiguous. Germline loops: CDR1 KGHSH, CDR2 LQKENI. V was cut by 5 bases and J by 3 bases, with 19 bases left in between. The CDR3 is 17 amino acids. The CDR3 here is CASSSTPAELYTGELFF. DNA for the CDR3: TGTGCCAGCTCATCAACTCCGGCGGAGTTGTACACCGGGGAGCTGTTTTTT. Full variable domain (missing parts from reference TRBV18 and TRBJ2-2): NAGVMQNPRHLVRRRGQEARLRCSPMKGHSHVYWYRQLPEEGLKFMVYLQKENIIDESGMPKERFSAEFPKEGPSILRIQQVVRGDSAAYFCASSSTPAELYTGELFFGEGSRLTVL.

This clone appeared a single time. The chain has TRBV4-1 and TRBJ2-7; D unclear. Trimming cost V 1 base and J 2 bases, with 6 bases left between them. Per germline, CDR1 MGHRA and CDR2 YSYEKL. The CDR3 consists of 13 residues. Here the CDR3 DNA reads TGCGCCAGCAGCCAAGGCGACGCCTACGAGCAGTACTTC. Translated, it gives CASSQGDAYEQYF.

The chain joins TRBV5-1 to TRBJ2-1; 7 bases align to TRBD2. Per germline, CDR1 SGHRS and CDR2 YFSETQ. With V trimmed by 3 bases and J by 3 bases, 9 bases remained unmatched. The CDR3 is 16 residues long. Here the CDR3 reads CASSSGTMAFYNEQFF. The DNA for the CDR3 is TGCGCCAGCAGCTCCGGGACTATGGCCTTCTACAATGAGCAGTTCTTC.

The rearrangement joins TRBV21-1 to TRBJ1-1; TRBD1 reflects the table's D call only, with no check against the DNA. TRBV21-1 counts as a pseudogene. The CDR3 is 14 residues long. DNA for the CDR3: TGTGCCAGCAGAAATTCTCGCAGGGGGCAGCAGGCTTTCTTT. Encoded protein: CASRNSRRGQQAFF.

V and J are TRBV7-8 and TRBJ1-4; a possible D gene is TRBD1 (5 bases). Germline-derived CDR1 and CDR2 are SGHVS and FQNEAQ. The CDR3 is 16 residues long. Trimming left V 4 bases short and J 3 bases short, with 15 bases between. The CDR3 protein is CASSSGVLRANEKLFF. CDR3 in DNA: TGTGCCAGCAGCTCCGGGGTCCTCAGGGCTAATGAAAAACTGTTTTTT.

This clone occurred a few times. The genes are TRBV19 and TRBJ2-2; D unresolved. This CDR3 comprises 13 residues. Germline CDR1 reads LNHDA; CDR2 reads SQIVND (reference sequence). V lost 9 bases to trimming and J lost 1 base, with 9 bases between them. CDR3 DNA sequence: TGTGCCAGCTGGACGGTGAACACCGGGGAGCTGTTTTTT. Translating gives CASWTVNTGELFF.

The chain combines TRBV5-4 with TRBJ2-3; no firm D call. V gave up 2 bases and J gave up 3 bases, with 10 bases separating them. Germline V CDR1 and CDR2: SGHNT, YYREEE (reference sequence). The length of the CDR3 is 14 residues. CDR3 nucleotide sequence: TGTGCCAGCAGCTTAAGGACCGGGACAGATACGCAGTATTTT. It codes for CASSLRTGTDTQYF. Drawing the rest from reference TRBV5-4 and TRBJ2-3, the complete variable domain is ETGVTQSPTHLIKTRGQQVTLRCSSQSGHNTVSWYQQALGQGPQFIFQYYREEENGRGNFPPRFSGLQFPNYSSELNVNALELDDSALYLCASSLRTGTDTQYFGPGTRLTVL.